This is a list of T cell receptor beta chains from one sample in a study of monozygotic twins with inflammatory bowel disease. TCRdb re-called the 5' RACE reads and catalogs CDR3 proteins one per entry, DNA excluded. This listing includes around 400,000 distinct CDR3 sequences. The source material was blood. The receptors come from a human donor with ulcerative colitis or Crohn's disease, or a healthy co-twin of an affected twin (not recorded which). The CDR3 runs from the conserved cysteine through the conserved F or W.

v_call	j_call	cdr3_aa
TRBV5-1	TRBJ1-1	CASSLTTGGYAEAFF
TRBV27	TRBJ1-3	CASSRNGNPGNTIYF
TRBV18	TRBJ2-2	CASSPTRLAHSPGELFF
TRBV6-1	TRBJ1-2	CASSRGQDNYGYTF
TRBV5-1	TRBJ1-3	CASSTGRSGNTIYF
TRBV9	TRBJ2-3	CASSVSTYTDTQYF
TRBV4-1	TRBJ1-4	CASSQRSLAQRNEKLFF
TRBV25-1	TRBJ1-1	CASSPYRGRDTEAFF
TRBV5-4	TRBJ2-2	CASSPGRLAKAGELFF
TRBV20-1	TRBJ2-7	CSAGFYRGRSYEQYF
TRBV25-1	TRBJ2-2	CASQQGVQGELFF